This is a list of T cell receptor beta chains from one sample in a study of shared clonotypes between healthy human individuals. Assay: immunoSEQ multiplex PCR; the TCRdb copy retains only in-frame clones and omits some. This sample carries about 2 million clones, 95% of them seen once, and the ten largest clones take 0.13%. Sequences were obtained from naive CD4+ T cells sorted from blood. Every receptor here comes from a man in his late teens or twenties in good health. Both conserved end residues are part of each CDR3. A D gene is named only where the DNA matches it firmly. Clone size is not always given. Where it is, it says once, few, many or a class for expanded clones.

clone size: .; J gene: TRBJ2-7; V gene: TRBV6-5; D gene: TRBD2; CDR3 protein: CASSYSSSGSYEQYF; CDR3 DNA: TGTGCCAGCAGTTACTCGTCTAGCGGGAGCTACGAGCAGTACTTC
clone size: .; J gene: TRBJ2-5; V gene: TRBV11-2; D gene: TRBD1; CDR3 protein: CASRLTGGRETQYF; CDR3 DNA: TGTGCCAGCAGACTGACAGGGGGTCGAGAGACCCAGTACTTC
clone size: .; J gene: TRBJ2-1; V gene: TRBV4-2; D gene: .; CDR3 protein: CATSKGKNEQFF; CDR3 DNA: TGTGCCACCTCGAAGGGCAAGAATGAGCAGTTCTTC
clone size: .; J gene: TRBJ2-1; V gene: TRBV7-8; D gene: .; CDR3 protein: CASTLGWGNEQFF; CDR3 DNA: TGTGCCAGCACCCTGGGGTGGGGCAATGAGCAGTTCTTC
clone size: .; J gene: TRBJ1-1; V gene: TRBV5-4; D gene: .; CDR3 protein: CASSLQVLNTEAFF; CDR3 DNA: TGTGCCAGCAGCTTACAAGTTCTAAACACTGAAGCTTTCTTT
clone size: .; J gene: TRBJ2-5; V gene: TRBV18; D gene: .; CDR3 protein: CASSPGAGETQYF; CDR3 DNA: TGTGCCAGCTCACCAGGGGCGGGAGAGACCCAGTACTTC
clone size: .; J gene: TRBJ2-3; V gene: TRBV18; D gene: .; CDR3 protein: CASSLRFPQDTQYF; CDR3 DNA: TGTGCCAGCTCTCTTAGATTCCCCCAGGATACGCAGTATTTT
clone size: once; J gene: TRBJ1-3; V gene: TRBV2; D gene: .; CDR3 protein: CASNIGISDTIYF; CDR3 DNA: TGTGCCAGCAATATAGGGATCTCGGACACCATATATTTT
clone size: .; J gene: TRBJ1-4; V gene: TRBV5-1; D gene: .; CDR3 protein: CASSPPQGTTNEKLFF; CDR3 DNA: TGCGCCAGCAGCCCCCCACAGGGAACAACTAATGAAAAACTGTTTTTT
clone size: .; J gene: TRBJ2-7; V gene: TRBV5-1; D gene: TRBD1; CDR3 protein: CASSGGQGWEQYF; CDR3 DNA: TGCGCCAGCAGCGGGGGACAGGGTTGGGAGCAGTACTTC
clone size: .; J gene: TRBJ2-7; V gene: TRBV18; D gene: .; CDR3 protein: CASSPPASSYEQYF; CDR3 DNA: TGTGCCAGCTCACCACCAGCGAGCTCCTACGAGCAGTACTTC
clone size: .; J gene: TRBJ2-7; V gene: TRBV5-6; D gene: TRBD2; CDR3 protein: CASSYVTERDYEQYF; CDR3 DNA: TGTGCCAGCAGCTATGTCACTGAGCGGGACTACGAGCAGTACTTC
clone size: .; J gene: TRBJ2-7; V gene: TRBV5-4; D gene: TRBD1; CDR3 protein: CASSLAGTGGYEQYF; CDR3 DNA: TGTGCCAGCAGCTTGGCCGGGACAGGGGGGTACGAGCAGTACTTC
clone size: once; J gene: TRBJ1-2; V gene: TRBV6-5; D gene: .; CDR3 protein: CASSSRYTDTIYGYTF; CDR3 DNA: TGTGCCAGCAGTTCACGATACACGGACACAATTTATGGCTACACCTTC
clone size: .; J gene: TRBJ1-1; V gene: TRBV11-3; D gene: .; CDR3 protein: CASRGSAEAFF; CDR3 DNA: TGTGCCTCCCGGGGGTCGGCTGAAGCTTTCTTT
clone size: .; J gene: TRBJ1-2; V gene: TRBV28; D gene: TRBD1; CDR3 protein: CASTGQGAVYGYTF; CDR3 DNA: TGTGCCAGTACGGGACAGGGGGCAGTCTATGGCTACACCTTC
clone size: .; J gene: TRBJ2-7; V gene: TRBV11-2; D gene: .; CDR3 protein: CASSLDRAAYEQYF; CDR3 DNA: TGTGCCAGCAGCTTAGATAGGGCTGCCTACGAGCAGTACTTC
clone size: .; J gene: TRBJ2-2; V gene: TRBV6-1; D gene: .; CDR3 protein: CASSLAGAGTGELFF; CDR3 DNA: TGTGCCAGCAGTCTGGCAGGGGCGGGCACCGGGGAGCTGTTTTTT
clone size: once; J gene: TRBJ1-1; V gene: TRBV18; D gene: .; CDR3 protein: CASSPSAANTEAFF; CDR3 DNA: TGTGCCAGCTCACCAAGCGCAGCGAACACTGAAGCTTTCTTT
clone size: .; J gene: TRBJ1-1; V gene: TRBV6-6; D gene: .; CDR3 protein: CASSYAGGFEAFF; CDR3 DNA: TGTGCCAGCAGTTACGCCGGGGGGTTTGAAGCTTTCTTT
clone size: .; J gene: TRBJ2-7; V gene: TRBV6-5; D gene: TRBD1; CDR3 protein: CASRKQGNGNYEQYF; CDR3 DNA: TGTGCCAGCAGGAAACAGGGGAATGGAAACTACGAGCAGTACTTC
clone size: .; J gene: TRBJ1-5; V gene: TRBV7-9; D gene: .; CDR3 protein: CASSLGGGNQPQHF; CDR3 DNA: TGTGCCAGCAGCTTAGGGGGAGGCAATCAGCCCCAGCATTTT
clone size: .; J gene: TRBJ1-5; V gene: TRBV6-1; D gene: .; CDR3 protein: CASSEGQRSQPQHF; CDR3 DNA: TGTGCCAGCAGTGAAGGACAGCGCTCTCAGCCCCAGCATTTT
clone size: .; J gene: TRBJ1-2; V gene: TRBV7-9; D gene: TRBD1; CDR3 protein: CASSKDRGPNYGYTF; CDR3 DNA: TGTGCCAGCAGCAAAGACAGGGGGCCAAACTATGGCTACACCTTC
clone size: .; J gene: TRBJ2-2; V gene: TRBV7-3; D gene: .; CDR3 protein: CASSSQSATNTGELFF; CDR3 DNA: TGTGCCAGCAGCTCCCAGAGTGCCACTAACACCGGGGAGCTGTTTTTT
clone size: few; J gene: TRBJ1-6; V gene: TRBV4-3; D gene: .; CDR3 protein: CASSQDYLKSPLHF; CDR3 DNA: TGCGCCAGCAGCCAAGATTATCTTAAATCACCCCTCCACTTT
clone size: once; J gene: TRBJ1-2; V gene: TRBV5-4; D gene: .; CDR3 protein: CASSLAGDYTF; CDR3 DNA: TGTGCCAGCAGCTTGGCAGGGGATTACACCTTC
clone size: .; J gene: TRBJ1-3; V gene: TRBV18; D gene: TRBD1; CDR3 protein: CASSPGQGKTNTIYF; CDR3 DNA: TGTGCCAGCTCACCGGGACAGGGGAAGACTAACACCATATATTTT
clone size: .; J gene: TRBJ1-5; V gene: TRBV28; D gene: .; CDR3 protein: CASIEGGGNQPQHF; CDR3 DNA: TGTGCCAGCATTGAGGGGGGCGGCAATCAGCCCCAGCATTTT
clone size: .; J gene: TRBJ2-1; V gene: TRBV5-1; D gene: .; CDR3 protein: CASSPALAGFSYNEQFF; CDR3 DNA: TGCGCCAGCAGCCCCGCACTAGCCGGGTTCTCCTACAATGAGCAGTTCTTC
clone size: .; J gene: TRBJ2-7; V gene: TRBV7-2; D gene: TRBD2; CDR3 protein: CASSSLRASGGYYEQYF; CDR3 DNA: TGTGCCAGCAGCTCCCTCCGGGCTAGCGGGGGGTACTACGAGCAGTACTTC
clone size: .; J gene: TRBJ1-6; V gene: TRBV7-8; D gene: .; CDR3 protein: CASSLGIDYNSPLHF; CDR3 DNA: TGTGCCAGCAGCTTAGGGATCGACTATAATTCACCCCTCCACTTT
clone size: .; J gene: TRBJ2-7; V gene: TRBV9; D gene: .; CDR3 protein: CASSPSGGAGQGLYEQYF; CDR3 DNA: TGTGCCAGCAGCCCGAGCGGGGGGGCGGGACAGGGTCTCTACGAGCAGTACTTC
clone size: .; J gene: TRBJ2-1; V gene: TRBV5-1; D gene: .; CDR3 protein: CASKDEQFF; CDR3 DNA: TGCGCCAGCAAGGATGAGCAGTTCTTC
clone size: .; J gene: TRBJ2-7; V gene: TRBV19; D gene: .; CDR3 protein: CASSFTGPSYEQYF; CDR3 DNA: TGTGCCAGTAGTTTCACCGGGCCCTCCTACGAGCAGTACTTC
clone size: .; J gene: TRBJ2-7; V gene: TRBV7-2; D gene: .; CDR3 protein: CASSLVSSEIYEQYF; CDR3 DNA: TGTGCCAGCAGCTTGGTTTCCAGCGAGATCTACGAGCAGTACTTC
clone size: .; J gene: TRBJ2-5; V gene: TRBV7-2; D gene: .; CDR3 protein: CASSLARTAGGETQYF; CDR3 DNA: TGTGCCAGCAGCTTAGCGCGGACCGCCGGAGGGGAGACCCAGTACTTC
clone size: .; J gene: TRBJ1-2; V gene: TRBV6-5; D gene: .; CDR3 protein: CASRETAYGYTF; CDR3 DNA: TGTGCCAGCAGAGAGACGGCTTATGGCTACACCTTC
clone size: .; J gene: TRBJ2-1; V gene: TRBV7-9; D gene: TRBD2; CDR3 protein: CASSRRTSGNNEQFF; CDR3 DNA: TGTGCCAGCAGCCGCCGGACTAGCGGCAACAATGAGCAGTTCTTC
clone size: .; J gene: TRBJ1-6; V gene: TRBV10-3; D gene: .; CDR3 protein: CAISDAGDNSPLHF; CDR3 DNA: TGTGCCATCAGTGACGCGGGCGATAATTCACCCCTCCACTTT
clone size: .; J gene: TRBJ2-7; V gene: TRBV7-9; D gene: .; CDR3 protein: CASSLDLGQFLYEQYF; CDR3 DNA: TGTGCCAGCAGCTTAGATCTAGGACAGTTCCTTTACGAGCAGTACTTC